The 13 T cell receptor beta chains listed next were all sequenced from one sample in a study of T cell responses to AZD1222 COVID-19 vaccine. Measured with immunoSEQ multiplex PCR; TCRdb has only the in-frame clones, and not every one. The sample holds roughly 150,000 clones, 88% seen once. The sequencing used peripheral blood, collected on day 0 of AZD1222 vaccination. The source is an adult in good health.

The V gene is TRBV2, the J gene TRBJ1-6; D possibly corresponds to TRBD1 (5 bases). The CDR3 consists of 14 residues. The germline V and J ends were trimmed by 4 bases and 10 bases, with 14 bases remaining between them. Germline V gives CDR1 SNHLY, CDR2 FYNNEI. Here the CDR3 DNA reads TGTGCCAGCAGTGCGTTGCAGGGTGGATCACCCCTCCACTTT. This translates into CASSALQGGSPLHF.

The V and J genes are TRBV18 and TRBJ1-1; no clear D gene. This CDR3 region has 12 residues. In germline, CDR1 is KGHSH, CDR2 LQKENI. Trimming shortened V by 6 bases and J by 1 base, and 6 bases separated the two germline ends. The DNA of the CDR3 is TGTGCCAGCTCGGCGGCGAACACTGAAGCTTTCTTT. It is translated as CASSAANTEAFF.

The chain joins TRBV7-2 to TRBJ1-4; 11 bases align to TRBD1. The germline V gene has CDR1 SGHTA and CDR2 FQGNSA. The CDR3 has 14 residues. V lost 5 bases and J lost 6; bases outside the gene matches: 2. The chain's CDR3 is CASSPDRGHEKLFF. Here the CDR3 DNA reads TGTGCCAGCAGCCCGGACAGGGGGCATGAAAAACTGTTTTTT.

J is TRBJ2-4 and V is TRBV18; D gene uncertain. The CDR3 runs to 13 residues. Between the trimmed V and J ends, which lost 3 bases and 2 bases, there was a span of 5 bases. CDR1 and CDR2 (germline): KGHSH, LQKENI. The CDR3 is CASSPQSKNIQYF. CDR3 coding DNA: TGTGCCAGCTCACCTCAATCCAAAAACATTCAGTACTTC.

The chain employs TRBV19 and TRBJ1-6; TRBD1 is a possible D gene (5 bases). V gave up 1 base and J gave up 8 bases, with 6 bases separating them. The V gene's germline CDR1 is LNHDA and CDR2 SQIVND (reference sequence). This CDR3 spans 13 amino acids. CDR3 sequence (DNA): TGTGCCAGTAGTATAGGAGGGGATTCACCCCTCCACTTT. Translated, it gives CASSIGGDSPLHF.

The chain employs TRBV11-3 and TRBJ1-2; 11 bases fit TRBD1. The CDR3 has 17 amino acids. Unmatched junction bases numbered 9, after V lost 0 bases and J lost 6 bases. Germline CDR1 reads SGHNT; CDR2 reads YENEEA. This chain's CDR3 is CASSLDRLDRGLDGYTF. The CDR3 nucleotides are TGTGCCAGCAGCTTAGATCGTTTGGACAGGGGGCTTGATGGCTACACCTTC. Full variable domain (outside the CDR3, taken from reference TRBV11-3 and TRBJ1-2): EAGVVQSPRYKIIEKKQPVAFWCNPISGHNTLYWYLQNLGQGPELLIRYENEEAVDDSQLPKDRFSAERLKGVDSTLKIQPAELGDSAVYLCASSLDRLDRGLDGYTFGSGTRLTVV.

The J gene is TRBJ1-6, the V gene TRBV7-6; 8 bases map to TRBD1. Germline V gives CDR1 SGHVS, CDR2 FNYEAQ. J lost 9 bases, V lost 1 base, and 5 bases had no gene match. The CDR3 has 15 residues. The CDR3 coding sequence is TGTGCCAGCAGCTTAGGGGACAGGCTCGGTTCACCCCTCCACTTT. Amino acids: CASSLGDRLGSPLHF.

In its sample, this clone was seen once. The chain links TRBV15 to TRBJ1-1; D not resolved. Germline V CDR1 and CDR2: LNHNV, YYDKDF (reference sequence). The CDR3 loop spans 13 amino acids. V lost 5 bases and J 6 bases, leaving 13 bases between the germline ends. The CDR3 DNA reads TGTGCCACCAGCGAGGGAGGGCGAGCTGAAGCTTTCTTT. Residues: CATSEGGRAEAFF.

This rearrangement joins TRBV5-1 to TRBJ1-3; D remains unclear. Germline V CDR1 and CDR2: SGHRS, YFSETQ. There are 16 residues in the CDR3. Trimming removed 0 bases from V and 0 bases from J, with 10 bases in between. In nucleotides, the CDR3 is TGCGCCAGCAGCTTGGGCCCGACGGACTCTGGAAACACCATATATTTT. Its protein product is CASSLGPTDSGNTIYF.

J is TRBJ1-1 and V is TRBV30, with D perhaps matching TRBD1 (5 bases). The CDR3 covers 15 residues. Germline V gene data show CDR1 as GTSNPN and CDR2 as SVGIG (reference sequence). V lost 3 bases to trimming and J lost 0 bases, with 14 bases between them. CDR3 protein: CAWSSSGLLNTEAFF. The DNA for the CDR3 is TGTGCCTGGAGCTCCTCGGGACTATTGAACACTGAAGCTTTCTTT.

The chain carries TRBV4-1 and TRBJ2-7, with a possible D match to TRBD2 (5 bases). Per the germline V gene, CDR1 is MGHRA and CDR2 is YSYEKL. The length of the CDR3 is 16 residues. The ends were cut back, 1 base at V and 6 bases at J, with 19 bases in the middle. The CDR3 coding sequence is TGCGCCAGCAGCCAAGGTGGTCTCCTATCAAGCGGCGAGCAGTACTTC. Translating gives CASSQGGLLSSGEQYF.

This rearrangement joins TRBV11-2 to TRBJ1-1; 8 nucleotides match TRBD1. Germline V gene data show CDR1 as SGHAT and CDR2 as FQNNGV. CDR3 length: 16 residues. Trimming at V came to 5 bases and at J to 3 bases, leaving 11 bases not matched to a gene. CDR3 in amino acids: CASSPRGQEWYTEAFF. The CDR3, as DNA: TGTGCCAGCAGCCCACGGGGACAGGAGTGGTACACTGAAGCTTTCTTT.

The V and J genes are TRBV29-1 and TRBJ1-2; possibly TRBD1 for D (5 bases). Trimming pared 7 bases from V and 7 bases from J, leaving 13 bases between. This CDR3 is 11 amino acids long. The germline CDR1 and CDR2 sequences are SQVTM and ANQGSEA. The CDR3 sequence: CSGGDLGGYTF. The CDR3 coding sequence is TGCAGCGGAGGGGACCTGGGTGGCTACACCTTC.